The subject of this entry is one TCR beta chain. Its antigen is not identified. This specimen comes from a study of immune evolution from preneoplasia to lung adenocarcinoma. Study findings and constraints: From normal lung to invasive adenocarcinoma, top clone frequencies appeared to decrease.

Sequencing used immunoSEQ multiplex PCR; TCRdb keeps in-frame clones, though not all of them. In the table there are around 3,900 clones, more than 75% of which are singletons. Sequencing was done on a sample of FFPE invasive lung adenocarcinoma tissue. This sequence was found in a person aged 70 to 85 with invasive lung adenocarcinoma. Some clones in this sample may be carry-over from other donors' samples.

CDR3 residues: CASSVSSGSLSNEQYF. The CDR3 DNA reads as TGTGCCAGCAGTGTTTCTAGCGGGAGCCTCTCAAACGAGCAGTACTTC. The chain links TRBV2 to TRBJ2-7; the match to TRBD2 covers 10 bases. The CDR3 spans 16 residues. Trimming removed 4 bases from V and 5 bases from J; junction bases left unmatched: 11. Germline V gene data show CDR1 as SNHLY and CDR2 as FYNNEI.